The T cell receptor beta chain under discussion was sequenced for a study of CD8 T cells in ankylosing spondylitis (dated by TCRdb to 2016 to 2017). In terms of the full investigation: T cell receptor beta repertoires were profiled in healthy donors and ankylosing spondylitis patients so that disease-linked TCR variants could be found. In total, the full study cohort was made up of 95 to 110 healthy donors and approximately 27 ankylosing spondylitis patients. Peripheral blood was sampled, and synovial fluid was additionally collected from ankylosing spondylitis patients. Results the study describes overall, beyond this receptor: According to the report, matched synovial fluid samples from ankylosing spondylitis patients were significantly enriched for the disease-linked clones. Blood from ankylosing spondylitis patients appeared to be characterized by a TCR beta motif composed of under 10 highly homologous amino acid variants. The disease-linked clones had a CD8+ phenotype and were found at relatively low frequencies in peripheral blood. Some TCR beta motif variants had previously been reported in synovial fluid and blood of reactive arthritis patients, which suggested common disease-initiation mechanisms.

Worth noting for this clonotype: Its antigen target is currently unknown. No qualities accompany the bases; no much larger clone lies one base away.

V is clipped by 6 bases and J by 3 bases, and the sequence between their germline boundaries is 12 bases long. The CDR3 starts with the cysteine, ends with the phenylalanine, and has 14 residues. The retained sequence is limited to the CDR3, 42 bases, with the frame set at the first base. CDR1 and CDR2, looked up from the germline V gene, are MNHNS and SASEGT. TCRdb names Illumina HiSeq 2500 as the instrument used. Quantitative 5'-RACE with molecular barcodes was used to prepare TCR beta libraries. As for the original processing: A new computational method based on a probabilistic model of VDJ rearrangement was used to identify disease-linked TCR variants. In-frame beta chains were kept once TCRdb had trimmed the public reads at Q25 with fastp and called clones with MiXCR. Rows matching on CDR3 protein sequence are summarized as one entry with the most common DNA and genes. The V and J calls shown here were made by TCRdb, not taken from the authors' results. This sample holds about 160,000 distinct CDR3 sequences; roughly 10% were observed only once. The top ten clonotypes cover over 12% of the sample.

The receptor chain draws on TRBV6-1 and TRBJ1-5; too little of a D gene remains to name it. The sequence was collected from a female donor with ankylosing spondylitis or in good health (not recorded which). Sequenced material: blood, either unsorted or a sorted T cell fraction (not recorded which). The DNA sequence follows: TGTGCCAGCAGCGCCAGGCTTTTCAATCAGCCCCAGCATTTT. Its product reads: CASSARLFNQPQHF.